A selection of T cell receptor beta chains follows, all from one sample in a study of blood T cell repertoires in COVID-19. Some clones are missing from TCRdb's copy, which holds only in-frame ones; the method was immunoSEQ multiplex PCR. In the table there are 200,000 to 250,000 clones, approximately 85% of which are singletons. The specimen sequenced was peripheral blood. These receptors all stem from a woman between 65 and 79 years old with acute or convalescent COVID-19. CDR3s include the opening cysteine and the closing phenylalanine or tryptophan.

j_gene	v_gene	len	CDR3aa
TRBJ1-1	TRBV11-3	13	CASSSQGHTEAFF
TRBJ2-3	TRBV6-2/TRBV6-3	15	CASSLTSPYTDTQYF
TRBJ1-4	TRBV5-5	16	CASSLLGRGRGEKLFF
TRBJ1-4	TRBV7-6	17	CASSSRDRGPTNEKLFF
TRBJ1-2	TRBV18	14	CASSPLAEAEGYTF
TRBJ2-3	TRBV5-1	17	CASSPGLGQGGSDTQYF
TRBJ1-5	TRBV2	15	CASSEAGDSNQPQHF
TRBJ2-7	TRBV4-1	14	CASSHVQGTYEQYF
TRBJ2-7	TRBV7-2	19	CASSLKTGEFGAIFYEQYF
TRBJ1-6	TRBV7-2	14	CASSLVITGRVLHF
TRBJ1-2	TRBV5-4	13	CASTSQGVSGYTF
TRBJ1-2	TRBV4-3	13	CASSQSGGYGYTF
TRBJ2-7	TRBV24-1	14	CATSDWDSPGKQYF
TRBJ1-1	TRBV10-3	12	CASTDRNTEAFF
TRBJ2-3	TRBV27	15	CASSFLAGDTDTQYF
TRBJ1-5	TRBV19	13	CASRGAFNQPQHF
TRBJ2-7	TRBV5-1	13	CASSLRQGDEQYF
TRBJ2-7	TRBV20-1	11	CSRQRTHEQYF
TRBJ1-6	TRBV5-1	17	CASSLDVGSSYNSPLHF
TRBJ1-4	TRBV30	14	CAWSGDRENEKLFF
TRBJ2-7	TRBV28	12	CASGTFTYEQYF
TRBJ2-7	TRBV7-9	15	CASSFLAGRSYEQYF
TRBJ1-1	TRBV5-1	16	CASSLNPSGANTEAFF
TRBJ2-5	TRBV2	14	CASRGTSMGETQYF
TRBJ1-5	TRBV18	14	CASSETGGKEPQHF
TRBJ2-3	TRBV14	14	CASSQNLNPPTQYF
TRBJ2-7	TRBV7-2	16	CASRITGGREFYEQYF
TRBJ2-3	TRBV15	16	CATSRETGSTTDTQYF
TRBJ1-2	TRBV6-2/TRBV6-3	14	CASSYLQGGYGYTF
TRBJ1-6	TRBV7-7	13	CASSYDRNSPLHF
TRBJ1-1	TRBV7-2	12	CASKIRSGEAFF
TRBJ1-2	TRBV2	15	CAGSPREVYVYGYTF
TRBJ2-1	TRBV11-2	11	CASSSGVEQFF
TRBJ1-2	TRBV4-1	15	CASSLLREGHVGYTF
TRBJ2-5	TRBV6-5	14	CASSISGGRETQYF
TRBJ2-1	TRBV3-1/TRBV3-2	15	CASSQETSGYNEQFF
TRBJ1-1	TRBV6-4	16	CASSPQGATPNTEAFF
TRBJ1-2	TRBV5-4	18	CASSLFNLQGRGNYGYTF
TRBJ2-7	TRBV6-5	14	CASSSPVSTYEQYF
TRBJ2-7	TRBV10-3	12	CAIRKLSYEQYF
TRBJ1-5	TRBV18	14	CASSPGSSNQPQHF
TRBJ1-2	TRBV3-1/TRBV3-2	16	CASSQISGQGPPGYTF
TRBJ1-6	TRBV28	15	CASSIRSGQNSPLHF
TRBJ2-4	TRBV5-1	14	CASSLEGGGNIQYF
TRBJ1-5	TRBV7-9	14	CASSPGGQGQPQHF
TRBJ1-5	TRBV6-2/TRBV6-3	14	CASSYRGAHQPQHF
TRBJ2-7	TRBV3-1/TRBV3-2	14	CASSHRTGHYEQYF
TRBJ1-1	TRBV11-3	14	CASSFPPRETEAFF